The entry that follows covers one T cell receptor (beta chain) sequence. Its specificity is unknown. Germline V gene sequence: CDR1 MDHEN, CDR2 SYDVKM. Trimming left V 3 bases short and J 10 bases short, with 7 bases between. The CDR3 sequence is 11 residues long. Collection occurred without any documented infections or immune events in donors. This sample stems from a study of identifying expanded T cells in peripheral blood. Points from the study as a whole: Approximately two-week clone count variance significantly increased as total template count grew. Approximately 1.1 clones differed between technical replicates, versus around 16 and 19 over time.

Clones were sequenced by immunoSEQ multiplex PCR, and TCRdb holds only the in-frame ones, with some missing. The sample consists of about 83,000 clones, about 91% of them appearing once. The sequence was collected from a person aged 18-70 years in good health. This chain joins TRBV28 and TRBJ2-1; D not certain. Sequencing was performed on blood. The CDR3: CASSFVGEQFF. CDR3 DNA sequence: TGTGCCAGCAGTTTTGTGGGCGAGCAGTTCTTC. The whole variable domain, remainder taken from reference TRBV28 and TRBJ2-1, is DVKVTQSSRYLVKRTGEKVFLECVQDMDHENMFWYRQDPGLGLRLIYFSYDVKMKEKGDIPEGYSVSREKKERFSLILESASTNQTSMYLCASSFVGEQFFGPGTRLTVL.